This is a list of T cell receptor beta chains from one sample in a study of shared clonotypes between healthy human individuals. Only in-frame clones appear in the TCRdb table, and some are missing; sequencing was by immunoSEQ multiplex PCR. The table records around 1.9 million clones, around 93% of them present only once. The sample was naive CD8+ T cells from PBMCs. The receptors come from a young man in good health. Some clones in this sample may be carry-over from other donors' samples. CDR3s leave out the opening cysteine and the closing phenylalanine or tryptophan.

len | v_gene | CDR3aa
13 | TRBV4-3 | ASSQGFGESYGYT
16 | TRBV18 | ASSPPGQGALGDTEAF
12 | TRBV2 | ASSEAFADNEQF
13 | TRBV27 | ASSFYPGTGNRYT
15 | TRBV28 | ASSLALLAGTQETQY
14 | TRBV9 | ASSVGGKISTDTQY
11 | TRBV7-9 | AAWDFPTDTQY
9 | TRBV27 | ASSFRGELF
13 | TRBV5-1 | ASSLAAGGPNEQF
12 | TRBV4-1 | ASSQGGGRSPLH
9 | TRBV7-6 | ASSLNIEQF
9 | TRBV30 | AWSQATEAF
13 | TRBV28 | ASSIRDYLSYEQY
14 | TRBV11-1 | ASSPRPGTEQETQY
11 | TRBV5-8 | ASSFQGAREQY
14 | TRBV5-4 | ASSPSSGPSTDTQY
13 | TRBV29-1 | SVTAQARGGFGYT
15 | TRBV4-2 | ASSPVVGGSPRYEQY
13 | TRBV4-3 | ASSQGSGGSYEQY
13 | TRBV14 | ASSQDSGSSYEQY
9 | TRBV7-9 | ALDVYNEQF
9 | TRBV28 | ASHHDYGYT
11 | TRBV4-3 | ASSQVTGDEQY
13 | TRBV28 | ASSGTSGSYNEQF
12 | TRBV9 | ASSVGVGVPEQY
14 | TRBV7-6 | ASSSRQGEGTDTQY
14 | TRBV7-8 | ASSFPAGSSYNEQF
11 | TRBV4-1 | ASSQERGRGAF
13 | TRBV9 | ASSVGGGTTGELF
15 | TRBV9 | ASSATSGRAFGNEQF
13 | TRBV7-9 | ASSPDRGGGTEAF
12 | TRBV7-8 | ASSFTGPAYEQY
14 | TRBV10-3 | ASRGFSAWGANVLT
13 | TRBV25-1 | ASSETSGAYNEQF
13 | TRBV5-1 | ASSGRDRAYNEQF
13 | TRBV4-1 | ASSHQGTGTGEAF
12 | TRBV28 | ASSLPAGANVLT
9 | TRBV29-1 | SAIRGNEQF
15 | TRBV11-3 | ASSILTGGASTDTQY
13 | TRBV28 | ASRPRDTQDNEQF
14 | TRBV9 | ASSIQSAQNTGELF
13 | TRBV19 | AITREAGPNTEAF
14 | TRBV4-3 | ASSQDRRDGNQPQH